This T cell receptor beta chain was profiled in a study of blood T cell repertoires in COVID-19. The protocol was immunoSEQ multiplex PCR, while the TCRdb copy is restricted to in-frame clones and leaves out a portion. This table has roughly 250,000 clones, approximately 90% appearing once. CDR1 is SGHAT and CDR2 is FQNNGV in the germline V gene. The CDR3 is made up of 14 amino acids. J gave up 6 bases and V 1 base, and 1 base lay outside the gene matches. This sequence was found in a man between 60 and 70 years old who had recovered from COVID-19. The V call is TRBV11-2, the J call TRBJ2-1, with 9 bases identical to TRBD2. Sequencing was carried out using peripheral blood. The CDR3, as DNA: TGTGCCAGCAGCTTAGGACTAGCGGCCAATGAGCAGTTCTTC. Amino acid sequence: CASSLGLAANEQFF.